The 11 T cell receptor beta chains in this list originate from one sample, sequenced in a study of blood T cell repertoires in COVID-19 (dated by TCRdb to 2018 to 2020). The receptor library was made with the immunoSEQ multiplex PCR assay. Sourced from immuneACCESS, this table was stored by TCRdb with only in-frame sequences that have V and J called. A share of the clones is absent; for the studies checked, an unresolved V gene accounts for under half, and the remainder has no known explanation. A total of 140,000 to 150,000 clones appear in this sample, about 84% of them only once. The ten largest clones take up more than 4% of the sample. What was sequenced was peripheral blood. The receptors here all came from a woman aged 45 to 65 with acute or convalescent COVID-19.

The chain has TRBV7-2 and TRBJ2-3; the match to TRBD2 covers 9 bases. V trimming: 5 bases; J trimming: 1 base; junction bases outside the gene matches: 7. Germline CDR1 SGHTA, CDR2 FQGNSA. The CDR3 has 16 residues. CDR3 sequence: CASSPQVAGGTDTQYF. The DNA of the CDR3 is TGTGCCAGCAGCCCCCAGGTAGCGGGGGGCACAGATACGCAGTATTTT.

The rearrangement links TRBV6-5 to TRBJ2-7; D unresolved. V was cut by 2 bases and J by 2 bases, with 7 bases left in between. This CDR3 has 13 amino acids. Looked up from germline, CDR1 is MNHEY and CDR2 is SVGAGI. The CDR3 loop is CASSYGQTYEQYF. CDR3 sequence (DNA): TGTGCCAGCAGTTACGGGCAGACCTACGAGCAGTACTTC.

The chain links TRBV18 to TRBJ2-5; TRBD1 agrees at 9 bases. The CDR3 extends over 16 amino acids. The germline CDR1 and CDR2 sequences are KGHSH and LQKENI. With V trimmed by 0 bases and J by 2 bases, 4 bases remained unmatched. In DNA form, the CDR3 reads TGTGCCAGCTCACCACCGTGGACAGGGGTGCAAGAGACCCAGTACTTC. This gives the protein CASSPPWTGVQETQYF. The full variable domain, completed using reference TRBV18 and TRBJ2-5, is NAGVMQNPRHLVRRRGQEARLRCSPMKGHSHVYWYRQLPEEGLKFMVYLQKENIIDESGMPKERFSAEFPKEGPSILRIQQVVRGDSAAYFCASSPPWTGVQETQYFGPGTRLLVL.

The chain has TRBV7-2 and TRBJ1-2; possible D gene TRBD1, 5 bases. V lost 3 bases, J lost 3 bases, and 14 bases lay in between. The CDR3 sequence is 15 residues long. Germline CDR1 SGHTA, CDR2 FQGNSA. The CDR3: CASSFGHVNYYGYTF. The CDR3 DNA reads TGTGCCAGCAGCTTCGGACATGTTAACTACTATGGCTACACCTTC.

This clone was counted once. V usage is TRBV28 and J usage is TRBJ1-5, with a weak D call TRBD1 (5 bases). CDR3 length: 14 residues. V was shortened by 5 bases and J by 9 bases, with 17 bases between the two germline ends. CDR1 and CDR2 from the germline V gene are MDHEN and SYDVKM. CDR3 region: CASSETALTPPQHF. The CDR3 DNA is TGTGCCAGCAGTGAGACAGCCCTCACTCCGCCCCAGCATTTT.

This sequence joins TRBV7-9 and TRBJ1-2; 9 bases align to TRBD1. Germline V gene data show CDR1 as SEHNR and CDR2 as FQNEAQ (reference sequence). The CDR3 contains 14 residues. After removal of 5 bases from V and 4 bases from J, the junction contained 5 bases not matched to a gene. CDR3 residues: CASSPGTGSYGYTF. The CDR3 DNA reads TGTGCCAGCAGCCCCGGGACAGGGTCCTATGGCTACACCTTC.

The chain recombines TRBV29-1 with TRBJ2-7; the D gene is possibly TRBD1 (6 bases). CDR1 is SQVTM, CDR2 ANQGSEA, per germline. V shed 5 bases and J shed 2 bases, with 16 bases lying between them. The CDR3 has 14 amino acids. The CDR3 region is CSVSKDSSTYEQYF. DNA for the CDR3: TGCAGCGTTTCCAAGGACAGTTCTACCTACGAGCAGTACTTC.

This chain uses TRBV19 with TRBJ1-5, with D perhaps matching TRBD1 (5 bases). The CDR3 totals 18 residues. Trimming removed 3 bases from V and 0 bases from J, with 18 bases in between. Germline V gene sequence: CDR1 LNHDA, CDR2 SQIVND (reference sequence). The CDR3 sequence: CASSIRGTPRYSNQPQHF. The CDR3 DNA follows: TGTGCCAGTAGTATTCGGGGGACGCCTCGATATAGCAATCAGCCCCAGCATTTT.

The chain uses TRBV14 and TRBJ2-7, with D unclear. Deletions cut 8 bases from V and 5 bases from J, with 10 bases between. The CDR3 has 11 residues. Germline V gene lookup returns CDR1 SGHDN and CDR2 FVKESK. The CDR3 DNA reads as TGTGCCAGCTCCGGAGCCGACGAGCAGTACTTC. Encoded protein: CASSGADEQYF.

The V and J genes are TRBV28 and TRBJ1-4, with D unresolved. Germline CDR1 reads MDHEN; CDR2 reads SYDVKM. V dropped 4 bases and J dropped 0 bases, with 9 bases sitting between them. The CDR3 loop spans 15 amino acids. In DNA, the CDR3 is TGTGCCAGCAGTTCTGCGGATGCAACTAATGAAAAACTGTTTTTT. This codes for CASSSADATNEKLFF.

This chain links TRBV9 with TRBJ2-7; D is unresolved. CDR3 size: 14 residues. Germline CDR1 and CDR2: SGDLS and YYNGEE. Trimming took off 2 bases at V and 2 bases at J, with 11 bases between the two ends. The CDR3 bases are TGTGCCAGCAGCGTGACTGATTCCCCCTACGAGCAGTACTTC. This translates into CASSVTDSPYEQYF.